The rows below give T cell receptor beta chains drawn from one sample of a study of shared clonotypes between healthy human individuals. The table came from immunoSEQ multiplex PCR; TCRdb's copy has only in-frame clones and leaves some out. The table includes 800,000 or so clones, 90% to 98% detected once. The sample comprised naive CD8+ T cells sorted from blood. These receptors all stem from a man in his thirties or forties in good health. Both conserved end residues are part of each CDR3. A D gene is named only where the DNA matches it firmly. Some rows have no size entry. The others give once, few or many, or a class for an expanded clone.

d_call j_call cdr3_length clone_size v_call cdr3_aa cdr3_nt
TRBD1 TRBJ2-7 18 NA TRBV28 CASSSGTGVSLPVYEQYF TGTGCCAGCAGTTCCGGGACAGGGGTTTCGCTCCCCGTGTACGAGCAGTACTTC
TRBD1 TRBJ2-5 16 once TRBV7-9 CASSPKDRGLRETQYF TGTGCCAGCAGCCCCAAGGACAGGGGCTTACGAGAGACCCAGTACTTC
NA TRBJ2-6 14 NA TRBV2 CAKIGPRGANVLTF TGTGCCAAGATAGGCCCCCGGGGGGCCAACGTCCTGACTTTC
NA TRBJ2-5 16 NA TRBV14 CASSHQMLQYQETQYF TGTGCCAGCAGCCACCAGATGTTACAGTACCAAGAGACCCAGTACTTC
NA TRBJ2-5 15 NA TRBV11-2 CASSRLPGHQETQYF TGTGCCAGCAGCCGCCTCCCGGGACACCAAGAGACCCAGTACTTC
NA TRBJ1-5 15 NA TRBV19 CASSTLGDSNQPQHF TGTGCCAGTTCAACCCTAGGGGATAGCAATCAGCCCCAGCATTTT
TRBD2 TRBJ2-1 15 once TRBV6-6 CASRRLAAGDNEQFF TGTGCCAGCAGACGACTAGCGGCCGGGGACAATGAGCAGTTCTTC
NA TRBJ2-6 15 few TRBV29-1 CSVGGGLSGANVLTF TGCAGCGTTGGGGGCGGCCTCTCTGGGGCCAACGTCCTGACTTTC
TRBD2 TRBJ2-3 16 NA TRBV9 CASSVVSGEALNTQYF TGTGCCAGCAGCGTAGTTAGCGGGGAGGCCCTTAATACGCAGTATTTT
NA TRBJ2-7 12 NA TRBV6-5 CASGGGAYEQYF TGTGCCAGCGGAGGAGGAGCCTACGAGCAGTACTTC
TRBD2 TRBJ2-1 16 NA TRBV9 CASSVVSLAGYNEQFF TGTGCCAGCAGCGTAGTTAGTCTAGCGGGATACAATGAGCAGTTCTTC
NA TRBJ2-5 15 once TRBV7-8 CASSLESGIQETQYF TGTGCCAGCAGCTTAGAATCAGGGATACAAGAGACCCAGTACTTC
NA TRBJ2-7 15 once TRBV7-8 CASSHGGQSLYEQYF TGTGCCAGCAGCCACGGGGGACAAAGCCTCTACGAGCAGTACTTC
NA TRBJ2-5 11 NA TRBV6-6 CASSYQETQYF TGTGCCAGCAGTTACCAAGAGACCCAGTACTTC
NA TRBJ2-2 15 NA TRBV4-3 CASSQDRGNTGELFF TGCGCCAGCAGCCAAGATCGCGGGAACACCGGGGAGCTGTTTTTT
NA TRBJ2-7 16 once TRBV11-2 CASSPLGGGTSYEQYF TGTGCCAGCAGCCCCCTCGGCGGAGGAACCTCCTACGAGCAGTACTTC
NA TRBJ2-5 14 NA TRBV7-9 CASSLDPGAETQYF TGTGCCAGCAGCTTAGATCCAGGGGCAGAGACCCAGTACTTC
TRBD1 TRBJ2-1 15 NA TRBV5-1 CASSFVTGVYNEQFF TGCGCCAGCAGCTTCGTTACAGGGGTATACAATGAGCAGTTCTTC
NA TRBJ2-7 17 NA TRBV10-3 CAISGGVGTEDSYEQYF TGTGCCATCAGTGGGGGGGTTGGGACGGAGGACTCCTACGAGCAGTACTTC
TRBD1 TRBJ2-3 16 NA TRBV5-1 CASSPPVRGMADTQYF TGCGCCAGCAGCCCCCCGGTCAGGGGGATGGCAGATACGCAGTATTTT
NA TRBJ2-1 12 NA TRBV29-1 CSVEWQYNEQFF TGCAGCGTTGAATGGCAGTACAATGAGCAGTTCTTC
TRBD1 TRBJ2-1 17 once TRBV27 CASSQTKTGVSYNEQFF TGTGCCAGCAGTCAGACAAAGACAGGGGTCTCCTACAATGAGCAGTTCTTC
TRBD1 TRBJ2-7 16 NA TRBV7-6 CASSGGDRVSSYEQYF TGTGCCAGCAGCGGGGGGGACAGGGTGAGCTCCTACGAGCAGTACTTC
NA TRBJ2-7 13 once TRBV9 CASSVDGGYEQYF TGTGCCAGCAGCGTAGATGGGGGCTACGAGCAGTACTTC
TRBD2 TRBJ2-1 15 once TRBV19 CASSRGLAGRNEQFF TGTGCCAGTAGCCGGGGACTAGCGGGACGGAATGAGCAGTTCTTC
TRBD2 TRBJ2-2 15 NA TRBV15 CATSNSGRNTGELFF TGTGCCACCAGCAATAGCGGGAGGAACACCGGGGAGCTGTTTTTT
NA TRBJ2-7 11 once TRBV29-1 CSVRQIGEQYF TGCAGCGTTCGCCAGATCGGGGAGCAGTACTTC
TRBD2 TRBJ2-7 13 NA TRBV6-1 CASSQGTTYEQYF TGTGCCAGCAGCCAAGGGACTACCTACGAGCAGTACTTC
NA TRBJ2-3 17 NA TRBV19 CASSMVPPGASTDTQYF TGTGCCAGTAGTATGGTGCCCCCAGGGGCTAGCACAGATACGCAGTATTTT
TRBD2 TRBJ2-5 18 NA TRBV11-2 CASSFNLAGGLPEETQYF TGTGCCAGCAGCTTTAACCTAGCGGGAGGGTTGCCCGAAGAGACCCAGTACTTC
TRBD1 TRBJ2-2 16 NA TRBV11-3 CASSSRDRGITGELFF TGTGCCAGCAGCTCCCGGGACAGGGGTATCACCGGGGAGCTGTTTTTT
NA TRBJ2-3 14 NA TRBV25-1 CASGDGVSTDTQYF TGTGCCAGCGGGGACGGGGTTAGCACAGATACGCAGTATTTT
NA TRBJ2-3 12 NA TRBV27 CASSSRTDTQYF TGTGCCAGCAGTTCTCGCACAGATACGCAGTATTTT
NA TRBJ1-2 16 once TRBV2 CASSDLMKLRADGYTF TGTGCCAGCAGCGACCTCATGAAATTAAGGGCTGATGGCTACACCTTC
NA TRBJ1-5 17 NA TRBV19 CASSNPLEALPNQPQHF TGTGCCAGTAGCAACCCTTTAGAGGCCCTGCCCAATCAGCCCCAGCATTTT
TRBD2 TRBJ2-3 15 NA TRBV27 CASRGTSGYTDTQYF TGTGCCAGCAGAGGGACTAGCGGTTACACAGATACGCAGTATTTT
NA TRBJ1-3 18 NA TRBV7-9 CASSSRGSGQLTGNTIYF TGTGCCAGCAGCTCTAGAGGTTCAGGACAGTTAACTGGAAACACCATATATTTT
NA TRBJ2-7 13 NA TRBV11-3 CASSSGTGTVQYF TGTGCCAGCAGCTCGGGGACTGGAACGGTGCAGTACTTC
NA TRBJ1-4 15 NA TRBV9 CASSPSGGSNEKLFF TGTGCCAGCAGCCCCAGCGGGGGCAGTAATGAAAAACTGTTTTTT
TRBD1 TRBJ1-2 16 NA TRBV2 CASRPIPGQEHYGYTF TGTGCCAGCAGGCCAATTCCGGGACAGGAGCACTATGGCTACACCTTC
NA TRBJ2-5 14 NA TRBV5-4 CASSLIGGLETQYF TGTGCCAGCAGCTTGATAGGGGGTTTGGAGACCCAGTACTTC
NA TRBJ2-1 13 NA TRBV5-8 CASSLAFRNEQFF TGTGCCAGCAGCTTGGCGTTTCGAAATGAGCAGTTCTTC
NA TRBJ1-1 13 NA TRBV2 CASSEREWQLAFF TGTGCCAGCAGTGAACGGGAATGGCAGTTAGCTTTCTTT
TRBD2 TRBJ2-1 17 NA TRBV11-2 CASSTRTSGRASGEQFF TGTGCCAGCAGCACTCGGACTAGCGGGAGGGCCTCGGGTGAGCAGTTCTTC
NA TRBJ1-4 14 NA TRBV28 CASSFLFQGEKLFF TGTGCCAGCAGTTTCCTTTTCCAGGGTGAAAAACTGTTTTTT